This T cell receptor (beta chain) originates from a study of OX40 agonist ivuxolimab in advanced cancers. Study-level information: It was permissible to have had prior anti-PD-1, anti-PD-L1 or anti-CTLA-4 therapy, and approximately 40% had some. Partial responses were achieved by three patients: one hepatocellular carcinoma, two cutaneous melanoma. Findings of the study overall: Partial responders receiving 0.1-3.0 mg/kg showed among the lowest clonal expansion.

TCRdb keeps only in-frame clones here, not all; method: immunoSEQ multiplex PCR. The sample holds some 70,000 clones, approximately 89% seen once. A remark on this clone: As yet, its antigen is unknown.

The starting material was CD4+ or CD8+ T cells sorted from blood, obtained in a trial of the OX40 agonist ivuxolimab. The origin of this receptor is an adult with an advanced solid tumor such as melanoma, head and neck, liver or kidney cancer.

The chain's CDR3 is CASSLSNILSGSRYEQYF. The CDR3 nucleotides read TGTGCCAGCAGTTTATCCAACATACTTAGCGGGAGTCGCTACGAGCAGTACTTC. The rearrangement links TRBV28 to TRBJ2-7; 9 positions agree with TRBD2. Trimming cost V 1 base and J 3 bases; bases outside gene matches: 13. This CDR3 region has 18 residues. Germline values: CDR1 MDHEN, CDR2 SYDVKM.